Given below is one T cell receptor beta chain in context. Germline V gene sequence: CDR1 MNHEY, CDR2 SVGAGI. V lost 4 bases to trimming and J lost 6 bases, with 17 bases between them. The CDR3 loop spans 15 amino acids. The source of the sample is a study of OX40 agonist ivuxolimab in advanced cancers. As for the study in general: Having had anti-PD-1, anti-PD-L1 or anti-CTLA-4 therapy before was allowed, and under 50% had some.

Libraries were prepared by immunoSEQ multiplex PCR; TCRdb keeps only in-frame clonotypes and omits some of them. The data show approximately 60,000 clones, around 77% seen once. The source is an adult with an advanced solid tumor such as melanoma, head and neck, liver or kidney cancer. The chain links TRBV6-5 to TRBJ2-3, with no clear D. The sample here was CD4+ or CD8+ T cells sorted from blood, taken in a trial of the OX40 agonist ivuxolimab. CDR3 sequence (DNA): TGTGCCAGCAGTTTAGGTGTGCCCTACCGGGATACGCAGTATTTT. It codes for CASSLGVPYRDTQYF.